This TCR beta chain was profiled in a study of cytomegalovirus exposure and HLA in healthy donors. The wider study: The 120 validation repertoires, a later analysis reported, used the same platform as the roughly 660 repertoires from the first cohort. Study-wide findings and caveats: In a later analysis, first-cohort TCR clusters were found to tend to co-occur in the approximately 120 validation repertoires.

Concerning this clone itself: Its specificity is not known.

Method: immunoSEQ multiplex PCR; TCRdb's copy keeps in-frame clones and lacks some. The data show about 280,000 clones, roughly 90% seen once. There are 15 residues in the CDR3. J was trimmed by 4 bases and V by 1 base; bases with no gene match: 4. Germline CDR1 is SGHRS and CDR2 is YFSETQ. Among the 120 subjects of the validation cohort, separate from the approximately 670-subject first cohort, were the donors. The receptor's source is a woman younger than 30 in good health and CMV-seronegative. The chain recombines TRBV5-1 with TRBJ1-4, with 7 bases identical to TRBD1. The sequenced sample was PBMCs. The CDR3 DNA reads as TGCGCCAGCAGCTTGCGGGGACAGAGTAATGAAAAACTGTTTTTT. Translation gives CASSLRGQSNEKLFF. Full variable domain (rest looked up from reference TRBV5-1 and TRBJ1-4): KAGVTQTPRYLIKTRGQQVTLSCSPISGHRSVSWYQQTPGQGLQFLFEYFSETQRNKGNFPGRFSGRQFSNSRSEMNVSTLELGDSALYLCASSLRGQSNEKLFFGSGTQLSVL.